Described below is a single TCR beta chain sequence and its context. This record belongs to a study of blood T cell repertoires in COVID-19. Whole-study context: Researchers got acute and convalescent COVID-19 samples from the United States, Italy and Spain. PBMCs, B-cell-depleted T cells, or T cells provided the cDNA or gDNA that made up the material.

Per the authors' pipeline: Reference gene primer amplification gave nucleated cell count estimates. Data came from immunoSEQ multiplex PCR; TCRdb stores just in-frame clones and leaves some out. That table is the source of V, J and clone size, and D and trimming were worked out from the DNA. Among 200,000 or so clones listed, 80% to 90% were seen once. CDR3 length: 16 amino acids. Germline V gene lookup returns CDR1 MNHEY and CDR2 SVGEGT. The trim removed 6 bases at V and 7 bases at J, leaving 11 bases unmatched. J is TRBJ2-7 and V is TRBV6-2 or TRBV6-3, with 14 bases identical to TRBD2. The clonotype comes from a woman older than 75 with acute or convalescent COVID-19. Sequenced input: peripheral blood. CDR3 sequence: CASSNAGLAGVGEQYF. CDR3 bases: TGTGCCAGCAGCAACGCGGGACTAGCGGGAGTAGGTGAGCAGTACTTC.